In this sample, the clone carrying this T cell receptor beta chain turned up a few times. MiXCR was run by TCRdb on the 5' RACE reads, yielding one entry per CDR3 protein. The sample includes just under 600,000 distinct CDR3 sequences, about 14% of them seen just once. This record comes from a study of T cells after yellow fever vaccination. The CDR3 extends over 12 amino acids. The germline V and J ends were trimmed by 3 bases and 8 bases, with 8 bases remaining between them. This TCR was recovered from a young man who received the YFV17D yellow fever vaccine. This sample comprised PBMCs, obtained on the day of the yellow fever booster vaccination. This chain links TRBV12-3 or TRBV12-4 with TRBJ2-1; D gene ambiguous. The CDR3 spells CASSLRSHEQFF. CDR3 DNA sequence: TGTGCCAGCAGTTTGAGGAGTCATGAGCAGTTCTTC.